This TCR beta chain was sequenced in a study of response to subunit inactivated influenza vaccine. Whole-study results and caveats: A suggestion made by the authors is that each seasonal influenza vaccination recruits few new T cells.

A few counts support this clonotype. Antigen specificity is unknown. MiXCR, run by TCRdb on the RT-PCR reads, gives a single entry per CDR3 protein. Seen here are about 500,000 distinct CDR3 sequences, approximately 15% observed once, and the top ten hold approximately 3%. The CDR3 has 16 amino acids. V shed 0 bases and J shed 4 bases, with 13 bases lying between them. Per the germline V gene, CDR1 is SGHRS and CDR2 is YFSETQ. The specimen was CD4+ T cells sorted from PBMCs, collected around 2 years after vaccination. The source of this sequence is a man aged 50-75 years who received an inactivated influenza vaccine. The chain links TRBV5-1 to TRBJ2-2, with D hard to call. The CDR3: CASSLGAKRGTGELFF. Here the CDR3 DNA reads TGCGCCAGCAGCTTGGGAGCAAAAAGAGGCACCGGGGAGCTGTTTTTT.